Below are 31 T cell receptor beta chains sequenced from a single sample in a study of tumor-infiltrating lymphocytes in primary liver carcinoma (dated by TCRdb to about 2017). Sequenced using an Illumina HiSeq 2500. Starting from approximately 0.5 ug total RNA, TCRbeta-specific cDNA was produced by reverse transcription with a constant-region primer and ProtoScript II reverse transcriptase. Three nested multiplex PCR rounds, following a slightly modified ARM-PCR procedure, were used to build the TCRbeta libraries. The first two PCR rounds used multiplex TRBV1-TRBV30 forward primers with a Cbeta reverse primer, each for approximately 11 cycles. The public reads were run again by TCRdb, first through fastp at Q25 and then through MiXCR, and only productive beta chains were kept. Identical CDR3 proteins give one entry, which carries the most common genes and DNA. Here the sample has 55,000 to 65,000 distinct CDR3 sequences; around 64% occur a single time. The top ten clonotypes cover approximately 50% of the sample.

Without any cell sorting, total RNA and DNA were co-extracted from approximately 22-30 mg of bulk tissue using the AllPrep DNA/RNA mini kit. The sample was liver tumor tissue from sampling region 2. The cell subset or site label, as the study defines it: tumor region T2, inferior pole. All receptors derive from a man in his forties or fifties with primary liver carcinoma and hepatitis B virus infection.

About this clonotype: With a much larger clone just one base away, this may be a read error. The V call is TRBV12-3 or TRBV12-4, the J call TRBJ2-1; D not resolved. The CDR3 is made up of 11 amino acids. The CDR3 spells CASSGDTEQSF. The CDR3, as DNA: TGTGCCAGCAGTGGGGATACTGAGCAGTCCTTC.

Regarding this clonotype: A clone one base away is much larger, so this may be a read error. The J gene is TRBJ2-2, the V gene TRBV6-6, with 8 bases lining up with TRBD1. CDR3 length equals 15 residues. The germline CDR1 and CDR2 sequences are MNHNY and SVGAGI (reference sequence). The CDR3 loop reads CASSSLTGVSGELLF. CDR3 nucleotides: TGTGCCAGCAGTTCCCTGACAGGGGTTTCCGGGGAGCTGTTATTT.

In its sample, this clonotype was seen once. The CDR3 carries no conserved terminal phenylalanine or tryptophan, so it likely arises from a read error. It is unclear where the CDR3 begins or ends on the DNA, so no DNA is shown, and the CDR3 is as TCRdb lists it. The CDR3 spells CASSLALRGPREKGTDTLYL. The genes are TRBV11-2 and TRBJ2-3; TRBD2, the table's D call, lacks a check against the DNA. Counting both end residues, the CDR3 totals 20 amino acids. Germline values: CDR1 SGHAT, CDR2 FQNNGV.

The chain links TRBV11-2 to TRBJ2-2, with D possibly matching TRBD1 (6 bases). The V end lost 1 base, the J end lost 13 bases, and 25 bases lay between the germline ends. Germline V gene sequence: CDR1 SGHAT, CDR2 FQNNGV. CDR3 length: 17 residues. DNA for the CDR3: TGTGCCAGCAGCTTAGCACTAGGAGAGGCGAACACCAGGGGGCTGTTTTTT. Residues: CASSLALGEANTRGLFF.

To note about this clonotype: A much larger clone differs by one base, so this may be a read error. This rearrangement joins TRBV28 to TRBJ2-1, with 8 bases that match TRBD2. Germline V lookup: CDR1 MDHEN, CDR2 SYDVKM. CDR3 size: 15 residues. The V segment lost 1 base and the J segment 4 bases; nucleotides outside the gene matches: 3. As DNA, the CDR3 is TGTGCCAGCAGTTTATCGGGACTAGAATACAATGAGCAGTTCTTC. Translation: CASSLSGLEYNEQFF.

The V call is TRBV7-9, the J call TRBJ2-2; D could derive from TRBD1 or TRBD2 (5 bases each). The CDR3 contains 12 residues. Germline V gene data show CDR1 as SEHNR and CDR2 as FQNEAQ (reference sequence). The CDR3 region is CTTRLGAGELFF. CDR3 DNA: TGTACCACCAGGCTGGGGGCCGGGGAGCTGTTTTTT.

Comment on this clonotype: An end of the junction does not agree with germline; a read error may underlie this. The chain's CDR3 is CSDTGEASYEQYF. The DNA for the CDR3 is TGCAGCGATACAGGGGAGGCCTCCTACGAGCAATACTTC. The J gene is TRBJ2-7, the V gene TRBV29-1; D is perhaps TRBD1 (7 bases). Germline CDR1 SQVTM, CDR2 ANQGSEA. This CDR3 comprises 13 residues.

Turning to this clonotype: One end of the junction fails to match germline, which may point to a read error. The chain has TRBV11-2 and TRBJ1-1, with 8 bases lining up with TRBD1. The CDR3 length is 16 residues. Per the germline V gene, CDR1 is SGHAT and CDR2 is FQNNGV. CDR3 protein: CASSSSRGLVNTEALF. The DNA for the CDR3 is TGTGCCAGCAGCTCATCCAGGGGGCTGGTGAACACTGAAGCTCTCTTT.

The chain uses TRBV10-3 and TRBJ2-7, with 10 bases lining up with TRBD1. This CDR3 is 14 amino acids long. V trimming: 3 bases; J trimming: 8 bases; junction bases outside the gene matches: 7. Per the germline V gene, CDR1 is ENHRY and CDR2 is SYGVKD. The CDR3 sequence is CAISDYGQGVKQYF. The CDR3 bases are TGTGCCATCAGTGATTATGGACAGGGGGTGAAGCAGTACTTC.

This clonotype was detected ten times or more. V and J are TRBV12-3 or TRBV12-4 and TRBJ1-5; D gene unclear. This CDR3 has 12 amino acids. The V gene lost 5 bases and the J gene lost 3 bases, with 5 bases spanning the gap. Here the CDR3 DNA reads TGTGCCAGCAGTAGGGACAATCAGCCCCAGCATTTT. Translation: CASSRDNQPQHF.

This chain joins TRBV28 and TRBJ2-3; 8 bases map to TRBD1. The CDR3 runs 17 residues. J gave up 0 bases and V 6 bases, and 11 bases lay outside the gene matches. From germline, CDR1 is MDHEN and CDR2 SYDVKM. The CDR3 DNA reads TGTGCCAGCAGCCCCCTAGGGACAGGCCTTAGCACAGATACGCAGTATTTT. Its protein product is CASSPLGTGLSTDTQYF.

This clonotype has a count of ten or more. A much larger clone is a single base away; this may be a read error. The V gene is TRBV29-1, the J gene TRBJ1-1, with D maybe TRBD1 (6 bases). Looked up from germline, CDR1 is SQVTM and CDR2 is ANQGSEA. The CDR3 consists of 13 residues. The CDR3 nucleotides are TGCAGCGTTGAGGGACACCTGAACACTGAAGCTTCCTTT. The encoded protein is CSVEGHLNTEASF.

The V and J genes are TRBV29-1 and TRBJ2-3; D is uncertain. CDR3 length: 12 amino acids. Germline CDR1 and CDR2: SQVTM and ANQGSEA. As DNA, the CDR3 is TGCAGTGTCGTAGAGACTGCGCCACGGCAGTATTTT. This encodes CSVVETAPRQYF.

Concerning this clonotype: One junction end disagrees with the germline gene, perhaps due to a read error. V and J are TRBV11-2 and TRBJ2-1; D unclear. The CDR3 has 13 residues. Germline lookup yields CDR1 SGHAT and CDR2 FQNNGV. CDR3 in DNA: TGTGCCAGCATCTTAAGTGATTCCTATGAGCAGTTCTTC. This encodes CASILSDSYEQFF.

The V call is TRBV9, the J call TRBJ1-2, with unresolved D. CDR3 size: 12 residues. Trimming took 2 bases from V and 6 from J, leaving 8 bases between them. Germline V lookup: CDR1 SGDLS, CDR2 YYNGEE. CDR3 sequence reads: CASSVNRDGYTF. The CDR3, as DNA: TGTGCCAGCAGCGTCAACAGAGATGGCTACACCTTC.

The genes are TRBV29-1 and TRBJ2-3; D not resolved. Trimming stripped 4 bases from V and 7 bases from J, with 12 bases between. Germline V gives CDR1 SQVTM, CDR2 ANQGSEA. The CDR3 contains 12 residues. In DNA, the CDR3 is TGCAGCGTTGTTTCTGGAGCATATACGCAGTATTTT. Encoded protein: CSVVSGAYTQYF.

A note on this clonotype: The junction does not match germline at one end; this may be a read error. This rearrangement joins TRBV7-9 to TRBJ2-3; D gene ambiguous. The germline V gene has CDR1 SEHNR and CDR2 FQNEAQ (reference sequence). The CDR3 runs to 12 residues. For the CDR3, the DNA is TGTGTCAGCAGCCCCCGACTAGATACGCAGTATTTT. It yields the protein CVSSPRLDTQYF.

The table lists this clonotype with a few counts. Germline and junction disagree at one end, which may indicate a read error. The V gene is TRBV11-3, the J gene TRBJ2-1, with D tentatively TRBD2 (6 bases). The CDR3 contains 13 residues. CDR1 and CDR2 (germline): SGHNT, YENEEA. The CDR3 reads CAGSAGGYNEQFF. Written as DNA, the CDR3 is TGTGCCGGCAGTGCCGGGGGCTACAATGAGCAGTTCTTC.

With regard to this clonotype: One end of the junction fails to match germline, which may point to a read error. CDR3 region: CASSVLAGLGDTQYF. As DNA, the CDR3 is TGTGCCAGTAGCGTTTTAGCAGGTCTTGGCGATACGCAGTATTTT. The chain combines TRBV9 with TRBJ2-3, with D perhaps TRBD2 (5 bases). The CDR3 loop spans 15 amino acids. The germline V gene encodes CDR1 SGDLS and CDR2 YYNGEE.

Remarks on this clonotype: This may be a read error, as it is one base from a much larger clone. This chain links TRBV28 with TRBJ2-1; weak D call: TRBD1 (5 bases). Germline V gene data show CDR1 as MDHEN and CDR2 as SYDVKM. This CDR3 spans 15 amino acids. V gave up 6 bases and J gave up 5 bases, with 17 bases separating them. As DNA, the CDR3 is TGTGCCAGCAGGGAGAGACAGAACTACCACAATGAGCAGTTCTTC. Protein sequence: CASRERQNYHNEQFF. Drawing the rest from reference TRBV28 and TRBJ2-1, the complete variable domain is DVKVTQSSRYLVKRTGEKVFLECVQDMDHENMFWYRQDPGLGLRLIYFSYDVKMKEKGDIPEGYSVSREKKERFSLILESASTNQTSMYLCASRERQNYHNEQFFGPGTRLTVL.

About this clonotype: A read error is possible here, since a much larger clone lies one base away. The chain recombines TRBV28 with TRBJ1-5, with TRBD1 matching over 9 bases. The CDR3 runs 14 residues. Germline-derived CDR1 and CDR2 are MDHEN and SYDVKM. CDR3: CAGSSQTGGQPQHF. CDR3 nucleotide sequence: TGTGCCGGCAGTTCCCAGACAGGGGGACAGCCCCAGCATTTT.

This clonotype was observed a handful of times. The chain carries TRBV11-2 and TRBJ2-7, with 7 positions matching TRBD2. J was trimmed by 5 bases and V by 4 bases; bases with no gene match: 14. Germline V gene data show CDR1 as SGHAT and CDR2 as FQNNGV. The CDR3 has 16 residues. The CDR3, as DNA: TGTGCCAGCAGCTCTTTCCCGGGACTAAGGTCCCACGAGCAGTACTTC. This encodes CASSSFPGLRSHEQYF.

The chain couples TRBV6-5 to TRBJ2-5; D is uncertain. Deletions cut 2 bases from V and 2 bases from J, with 12 bases between. The CDR3 covers 15 residues. The germline CDR1 and CDR2 sequences are MNHEY and SVGAGI. CDR3 nucleotide sequence: TGTGCCAGCAGTTACGGCTCGGATGCACAAGAGACCCAGTACTTC. Amino acids: CASSYGSDAQETQYF.

Remarks on this clonotype: A junction end diverges from the germline sequence, so it may reflect a read error. The rearrangement links TRBV11-3 to TRBJ2-3; no clear D gene. The CDR3 spans 15 residues. CDR1 and CDR2 (germline): SGHNT, YENEEA. The CDR3 region is CASSIESGRTDTQYF. The DNA of the CDR3 is TGTGCGAGCAGCATAGAGTCCGGGCGCACAGATACACAGTATTTT. The full variable domain, rest sourced from reference TRBV11-3 and TRBJ2-3, is EAGVVQSPRYKIIEKKQPVAFWCNPISGHNTLYWYLQNLGQGPELLIRYENEEAVDDSQLPKDRFSAERLKGVDSTLKIQPAELGDSAVYLCASSIESGRTDTQYFGPGTRLTVL.

On this clonotype itself: A read error may produce the germline difference seen at one junction end. The chain couples TRBV11-2 to TRBJ2-3; no firm D call. The CDR3 is 15 amino acids. Per the germline V gene, CDR1 is SGHAT and CDR2 is FQNNGV. CDR3 residues: CTSTFEYQSTDTQYF. CDR3 nucleotides: TGTACCAGCACCTTCGAATACCAAAGCACAGATACGCAGTATTTT.

The V gene is TRBV15, the J gene TRBJ2-1, with 10 bases lining up with TRBD2. The V and J ends lost 6 bases and 8 bases, in that order; junction bases with no gene match: 16. The CDR3 loop spans 17 amino acids. In germline, CDR1 is LNHNV, CDR2 YYDKDF (reference sequence). CDR3 sequence (DNA): TGTGCCACCAGGGGGGTTGCTAGCGGGAGTCTAACCCATGAGCAGTTCTTC. It yields the protein CATRGVASGSLTHEQFF.

Concerning this clonotype itself: An end of the junction differs from the germline gene, which may be a read error. The chain couples TRBV4-2 to TRBJ2-3; a weak D match, TRBD2 (6 bases). The germline CDR1 and CDR2 sequences are LGHNA and YNFKEQ. CDR3 length: 15 residues. The CDR3 DNA reads as TGTCCCAGCAACCAAGAAGTTAGGAGGGCAGATACGCAGTATTTT. Translated, it gives CPSNQEVRRADTQYF.

Notes on this clonotype: A much more abundant neighbour one base away suggests this may be a read error. The chain has TRBV11-2 and TRBJ1-4; D uncertain. The germline V gene has CDR1 SGHAT and CDR2 FQNNGV. This CDR3 comprises 15 residues. Here the CDR3 reads CASSFWGATNEKLYF. DNA of the CDR3: TGTGCCAGCAGCTTCTGGGGAGCAACTAATGAAAAACTGTATTTT.

The chain combines TRBV11-2 with TRBJ2-7, with 9 bases aligning to TRBD2. The ends lost 5 bases at V and 1 base at J; junction bases unmatched: 6. Germline values: CDR1 SGHAT, CDR2 FQNNGV. The CDR3 contains 15 residues. CDR3 sequence: CASSLAGFGSYEQYF. As DNA, the CDR3 is TGTGCCAGCAGCCTAGCGGGATTCGGTTCCTACGAGCAGTACTTC.

The V and J genes are TRBV29-1 and TRBJ1-3; no definite D call. Germline V gene sequence: CDR1 SQVTM, CDR2 ANQGSEA. The CDR3 totals 12 residues. The V end was cut by 3 bases, the J end by 7 bases, with 10 bases between. The CDR3 DNA follows: TGCAGCGTTGATGGAGATGGGAACACCATATATTTT. It specifies CSVDGDGNTIYF.

The gene calls are TRBV4-3 and TRBJ2-7; D possibly corresponds to TRBD2 (6 bases). Per the germline V gene, CDR1 is LGHNA and CDR2 is YSLEER. CDR3 length: 14 amino acids. V shed 8 bases and J shed 2 bases, with 16 bases lying between them. The CDR3, as DNA: TGCGCCAGCCAAGATCGGGAGACTCCCTACGAGCAGTACTTC. This encodes CASQDRETPYEQYF.